This TCR beta chain appears in the sequencing data of a study of cytomegalovirus exposure and HLA in healthy donors. Comments on this clone: Its antigen is not identified. The germline gene is not matched at one end of the junction; a read error may be the cause.

Primers included in the PCR were 60 Vbeta and 13 Jbeta primers. The repertoire was sequenced with immunoSEQ multiplex PCR; TCRdb's copy has only in-frame clones and lacks some. The table has 95,000 to 130,000 clones, 60% to 85% seen once. Study-wide findings and caveats: Equally common other TCR beta chains were less clonally expanded than HLA-associated ones, a later analysis found. Previously analyzed data showed that most TCR beta V segments were productive at a frequency of about 87% or about 30%. Reportedly, cytomegalovirus status was diagnosed with high sensitivity and specificity.

The germline CDR1 and CDR2 sequences are SGHKS and YYEKEE (reference sequence). The CDR3 runs to 13 residues. The chain combines TRBV5-5 with TRBJ2-5, with D maybe TRBD1 (5 bases). Sequenced input: PBMCs. The receptor's source is a young woman in good health and CMV-seronegative. Here the CDR3 reads CASNLIGAETQYF. The DNA of the CDR3 is TGTGCCAGCAACTTGATTGGGGCGGAGACCCAGTACTTC. Variable domain in full (rest from reference TRBV5-5 and TRBJ2-5): DAGVTQSPTHLIKTRGQQVTLRCSPISGHKSVSWYQQVLGQGPQFIFQYYEKEERGRGNFPDRFSARQFPNYSSELNVNALLLGDSALYLCASNLIGAETQYFGPGTRLLVL.